This entry concerns a single T cell receptor beta chain. Its antigen is currently unknown. The read ends 3 residues shy of where the CDR3 ends; the end is completed using the germline J gene. TCRdb's table, derived via immunoSEQ multiplex PCR, lists solely in-frame clones and lacks some. The sample totals approximately 30,000 clones. The entry originates in a study of T cells in women clearing cervical HPV infection. Regarding the study as a whole: CIN3+ cases had significantly higher TCR richness than controls; evenness did not differ. TRBV6-7 relative abundance averaged 0.11% in cases and 0.16% in controls. Timing of associations relative to infection is unclear; T-cell subsets were not isolated.

Germline V lookup: CDR1 MNHEY, CDR2 SMNVEV (reference sequence). This CDR3 has 14 residues. V was cut by 4 bases and J by 1 base, with 11 bases left in between. The specimen sequenced was blood buffy coat. The chain has TRBV27 and TRBJ2-7; tentatively, D is TRBD1 (6 bases). The TCR sequence derives from a woman aged 18 to 75 with a cervical HPV16 infection that either progressed to CIN3+ or cleared (not recorded which). Partial CDR3 DNA: TGTGCCAGCAGTTGGGGGCGCCGATCCTACGAG. This codes for CASSWGRRSYE. The entire CDR3 sequence reads CASSWGRRSYEQYF.